The 9 T cell receptor beta chains given below trace back to one sample, sequenced in a study of blood T cell repertoires in COVID-19. Only in-frame clones appear in the TCRdb table, and some are missing; sequencing was by immunoSEQ multiplex PCR. The table lists 140,000 to 150,000 clones, over 60% of them singletons, with approximately 16% in the top ten. Sequencing used peripheral blood. These TCRs come from a middle-aged man with acute or convalescent COVID-19.

The genes are TRBV29-1 and TRBJ2-3, with 8 bases matching TRBD1. With V trimmed by 3 bases and J by 3 bases, 8 bases remained unmatched. This CDR3 is built from 15 residues. Looked up from germline, CDR1 is SQVTM and CDR2 is ANQGSEA. This CDR3 is CSVELGQGRTDTQYF. The CDR3 DNA reads TGCAGCGTTGAGCTAGGACAGGGTCGGACAGATACGCAGTATTTT.

The chain uses TRBV24-1 and TRBJ2-3; D is perhaps TRBD2 (6 bases). Germline CDR1 reads KGHDR; CDR2 reads SFDVKD. The V and J ends lost 5 bases and 4 bases respectively, with 9 bases between them. There are 13 residues in the CDR3. For the CDR3, the DNA is TGTGCCACCAGTGGCGGGGAGCCAGATACGCAGTATTTT. Its protein is CATSGGEPDTQYF.

This chain joins TRBV29-1 and TRBJ1-2; 7 bases match TRBD1. Germline V gives CDR1 SQVTM, CDR2 ANQGSEA. CDR3 length: 13 amino acids. V lost 2 bases to trimming and J lost 3 bases; unmatched junction nucleotides: 3. This CDR3 reads CSVENTGDYGYTF. For the CDR3, the DNA is TGCAGCGTTGAAAACACAGGGGACTATGGCTACACCTTC.

The chain recombines TRBV29-1 with TRBJ2-2; D perhaps matches TRBD2 (6 bases). The germline V gene has CDR1 SQVTM and CDR2 ANQGSEA. Trimming shortened V by 4 bases and J by 4 bases, and 10 bases separated the two germline ends. This CDR3 is 13 amino acids long. The CDR3 reads CSVVGGSTGELFF. The DNA for the CDR3 is TGCAGCGTTGTAGGAGGGAGCACCGGGGAGCTGTTTTTT.

This clone was counted a few times. The chain uses TRBV6-5 and TRBJ1-3; D may be TRBD1 (5 bases). V gave up 6 bases and J gave up 8 bases, with 11 bases separating them. Germline V gene data show CDR1 as MNHEY and CDR2 as SVGAGI. CDR3 size: 12 residues. CDR3: CASRPGGDTIYF. The CDR3, as DNA: TGTGCCAGCAGACCTGGAGGGGACACCATATATTTT.

On this clone itself: Additional DNA sequences in this sample encode the identical CDR3. The V gene is TRBV12-5, the J gene TRBJ1-1; D gene uncertain. This CDR3 is built from 13 residues. The germline V gene encodes CDR1 LGHNT and CDR2 FRNRAP. Trimming shortened V by 2 bases and J by 1 base, and 5 bases separated the two germline ends. CDR3 sequence: CASGLSGNTEAFF. In DNA, the CDR3 is TGTGCTAGTGGTTTGTCAGGGAACACTGAAGCTTTCTTT.

V is TRBV4-1 and J is TRBJ1-2; 9 nucleotides agree with TRBD1. The CDR3 sequence is 16 residues long. The germline CDR1 and CDR2 sequences are MGHRA and YSYEKL. V was clipped by 4 bases and J by 2 bases; unmatched bases: 8. In DNA, the CDR3 is TGCGCCAGCAGCCGCGGCCTCGGGACAGGGAACTATGGCTACACCTTC. Protein product: CASSRGLGTGNYGYTF.

This chain links TRBV19 with TRBJ1-2; no firm D call. This CDR3 spans 11 amino acids. The germline CDR1 and CDR2 sequences are LNHDA and SQIVND (reference sequence). The V and J ends lost 8 bases and 1 base respectively, with 5 bases between them. CDR3 coding DNA: TGTGCCAGTCGGAGTAACTATGGCTACACCTTC. Translating it yields CASRSNYGYTF.

The chain has TRBV3-1 (or the pseudogene TRBV3-2) and TRBJ2-2, with 10 bases matching TRBD1. Germline CDR1 is LGHDT and CDR2 is YNNKEL (reference sequence). V lost 6 bases and J lost 1; bases outside the gene matches: 2. CDR3 size: 15 residues. CDR3 sequence reads: CASRGQGKNTGELFF. The DNA for the CDR3 is TGTGCCAGCAGGGGACAGGGGAAGAACACCGGGGAGCTGTTTTTT.